This T cell receptor beta chain was documented in a study of T cell changes during pregnancy in multiple sclerosis. This table comes from immunoSEQ multiplex PCR, and its TCRdb copy is limited to in-frame clones, with some not included. Here the sample spans tens of thousands of clones, almost 95% being singletons. The material was CD8+ T cells from peripheral blood mononuclear cells, obtained in the third trimester of pregnancy. The receptor's source is a female donor in good health, enrolled as a control in a pregnancy study.

CDR3 residues: CASSQQRGVGTPEAFF. The CDR3 DNA follows: TGCGCCAGCAGTCAACAAAGAGGAGTGGGTACACCTGAAGCTTTCTTT. The J gene is TRBJ1-1, the V gene TRBV23-1, with D uncertain. TRBV23-1 is an ORF, and what it does is uncertain. Trimming cost V 2 bases and J 6 bases, with 19 bases left between them. The CDR3 has 16 amino acids.